This is a list of T cell receptor beta chains from one sample in a study of CD4 and CD8 cells across lung adenocarcinoma regions. TCRdb re-called the PCR reads with MiXCR, one entry per CDR3 protein. This sample has around 1,900 distinct CDR3 sequences; around two thirds occur once, and the top ten carry approximately 38%. The sample consisted of CD4+ T cells from the margin of a lung tumor. The source of these receptors is a female donor with lung adenocarcinoma. The CD4 and CD8 labels of this study may be unreliable. Each CDR3 is given with its conserved first and last residue. Clone sizes are given selectively: once, few, many, or a class where the clone is expanded.

v_gene,abundance,CDR3aa
TRBV6-1,large,CASRMTGVNTQYF
TRBV7-6,few,CASSQGGGRETQYF
TRBV10-3,large,CAFLSGQSGANVLTF
TRBV19,.,CASSINRGSYNEQFF
TRBV6-1,.,CASSATGGAYGYTF
TRBV7-2,.,CASSLGDGPNIQYF
TRBV28,.,CASRAGTGLYEQYF
TRBV9,.,CASSVDQRYTDTQYF
TRBV11-1,medium-sized,CASSRRLRGDEQFF
TRBV27,.,CASTNGGGDENTQYF
TRBV11-2,.,CASSPTSGTGETQYF
TRBV6-1,.,CASSEGQGADTQYF
TRBV27,.,CASKSSGRGETQYF
TRBV6-1,large,CASSEAWRSGELFF
TRBV10-1,.,CASSERTDYNEQFF
TRBV27,large,CASSSRLAGGTDTQYF
TRBV6-1,few,CASSARVTYNEQFF
TRBV6-1,few,CASSPSTGQGAIAGGRGQFF
TRBV10-3,.,CATNLAGVSYEQYF
TRBV27,few,CASSLLMGGQETQYF
TRBV6-5,.,CASSSEIQETQYF
TRBV30,few,CAANPGQGATEAFF
TRBV27,.,CASSLGGFTDTQYF
TRBV10-1,.,CASSERNEQFF
TRBV6-1,.,CVCRMTGKNIQYF
TRBV6-5,large,CASSYSIAGGRNEQYF
TRBV6-5,.,CASSFRDREQETQYF
TRBV6-1,.,CAGTKAGRTDALYF